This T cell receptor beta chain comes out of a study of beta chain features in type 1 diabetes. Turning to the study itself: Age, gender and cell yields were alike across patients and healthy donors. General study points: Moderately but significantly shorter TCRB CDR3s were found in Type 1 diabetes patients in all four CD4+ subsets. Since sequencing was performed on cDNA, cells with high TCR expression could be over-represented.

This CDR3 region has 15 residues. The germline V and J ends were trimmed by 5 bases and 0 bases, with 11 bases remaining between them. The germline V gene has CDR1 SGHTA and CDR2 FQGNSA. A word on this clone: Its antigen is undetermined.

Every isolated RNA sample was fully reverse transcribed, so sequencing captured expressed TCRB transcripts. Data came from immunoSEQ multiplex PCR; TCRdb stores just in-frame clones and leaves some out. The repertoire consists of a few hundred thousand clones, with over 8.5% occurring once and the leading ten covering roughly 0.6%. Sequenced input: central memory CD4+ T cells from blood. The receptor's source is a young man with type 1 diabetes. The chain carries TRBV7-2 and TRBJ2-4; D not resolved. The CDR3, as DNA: TGTGCCAGCAGCCTCACTCCGTTAGCCAAAAACATTCAGTACTTC. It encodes CASSLTPLAKNIQYF. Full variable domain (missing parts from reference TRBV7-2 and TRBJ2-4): GAGVSQSPSNKVTEKGKDVELRCDPISGHTALYWYRQSLGQGLEFLIYFQGNSAPDKSGLPSDRFSAERTGGSVSTLTIQRTQQEDSAVYLCASSLTPLAKNIQYFGAGTRLSVL.